This TCR beta chain was obtained from a study of control samples from healthy donors and cancer patients. Using immunoSEQ multiplex PCR, the repertoire was profiled, and TCRdb retains in-frame clones only, with some absent. The sample has roughly 100,000 clones, 83% seen once. This CDR3 spans 15 amino acids. Germline-derived CDR1 and CDR2 are MNHNY and SVGAGI (reference sequence). Trimming removed 7 bases from V and 4 bases from J; junction bases left unmatched: 10. The chain joins TRBV6-6 to TRBJ1-1, with 9 bases that match TRBD1. The sequenced sample consisted of blood. The TCR comes from a woman between 50 and 59 years old in good health. CDR3 DNA sequence: TGTGCCAGCACTTTAACAGGGGGCGCGGGCACTGAAGCTTTCTTT. The encoded protein is CASTLTGGAGTEAFF.